Listed below are T cell receptor beta chains from one sample, sequenced in a study of T cells in Graves' hyperthyroidism and ophthalmopathy. MiXCR, run by TCRdb on the multiplex PCR reads, gives a single entry per CDR3 protein. Of 600,000 or so distinct CDR3 sequences in the sample, approximately 14% were seen once. The material sequenced was blood. All receptors come from a woman between 50 and 59 years old with Graves' ophthalmopathy. The CDR3 runs from the conserved cysteine through the conserved F or W. Fields, in order: clone size, D gene, J gene, V gene, CDR3 protein, CDR3 DNA. The D gene is left open where the match is weak. Clone size is not always given. Where it is, it says once, few, many or a class for expanded clones.

many TRBD2 TRBJ2-7 TRBV28 CASSSTWGGSRTYEQYF TGTGCCAGCAGCTCGACCTGGGGCGGGAGCCGCACCTACGAGCAGTACTTC
few - TRBJ1-4 TRBV20-1 CSAREPTNEKLFF TGCAGTGCTCGGGAGCCCACTAATGAAAAACTGTTTTTT
- TRBD1 TRBJ2-5 TRBV2 CASSSGQGEQTQYF TGTGCCAGCAGCTCGGGACAGGGGGAACAGACCCAGTACTTC
many - TRBJ2-3 TRBV30 CAWSLARDTQYF TGTGCCTGGAGTCTAGCGAGAGATACGCAGTATTTT
- - TRBJ1-2 TRBV7-3 CSSSLGRGNGYTF TGTTCCAGCAGCTTAGGGAGAGGGAATGGCTACACCTTC
many - TRBJ1-1 TRBV13 CASNLLRGNTEAFF TGTGCCAGCAACCTTTTGAGAGGAAACACTGAAGCTTTCTTT
few TRBD2 TRBJ2-1 TRBV7-6 CASSDLAVSYNEQFF TGTGCCAGCAGCGATCTAGCGGTCTCCTACAATGAGCAGTTCTTC
many TRBD2 TRBJ2-5 TRBV28 CASSSTLGLAGGLQETQYF TGTGCCAGCAGTTCAACCCTCGGACTAGCGGGAGGCCTCCAAGAGACCCAGTACTTC
many TRBD1 TRBJ2-7 TRBV28 CASRPGTALPYEQYF TGTGCCAGCAGGCCCGGGACAGCCCTACCCTACGAGCAGTACTTC
many - TRBJ1-3 TRBV7-9 CASSPNRAPAGNTIYF TGTGCCAGCAGCCCCAACAGGGCGCCCGCTGGAAACACCATATATTTT
many TRBD1 TRBJ2-7 TRBV7-9 CASSFPGQGYEQYF TGTGCCAGCAGCTTTCCGGGACAGGGTTACGAGCAGTACTTC
many - TRBJ2-7 TRBV24-1 CATSDLQLQYF TGTGCCACCAGTGATTTGCAACTGCAGTACTTC
- - TRBJ1-1 TRBV6-1 CASMRFINTEAFF TGTGCCAGCATGAGGTTCATAAACACTGAAGCTTTCTTT
- TRBD2 TRBJ2-6 TRBV9 CASKTGTRRSGANVLTF TGTGCCAGCAAAACCGGGACTAGACGCTCTGGGGCCAACGTCCTGACTTTC
many - TRBJ1-5 TRBV12-3/TRBV12-4 CASSLESRGNQPQHF TGTGCCAGCAGTTTAGAGTCCCGGGGCAATCAGCCCCAGCATTTT
many TRBD2 TRBJ2-7 TRBV12-3/TRBV12-4 CASSLTSGSSHEQYF TGTGCCAGCAGTTTGACTAGCGGGAGTTCCCACGAGCAGTACTTC
few TRBD2 TRBJ2-5 TRBV9 CASSVEAGGSQETQYF TGTGCCAGCAGCGTAGAGGCGGGAGGGTCCCAAGAGACCCAGTACTTC
many TRBD2 TRBJ2-1 TRBV7-3 CASSAAGTSANEQFF TGTGCCAGCAGCGCAGCCGGGACTAGCGCCAATGAGCAGTTCTTC
many - TRBJ2-7 TRBV7-9 CASRPGASSYEQYF TGTGCCAGCAGACCCGGGGCGAGCTCCTACGAGCAGTACTTC
many - TRBJ2-3 TRBV20-1 CSARVIGSTQYF TGCAGTGCTAGAGTAATCGGGTCGACGCAGTATTTT